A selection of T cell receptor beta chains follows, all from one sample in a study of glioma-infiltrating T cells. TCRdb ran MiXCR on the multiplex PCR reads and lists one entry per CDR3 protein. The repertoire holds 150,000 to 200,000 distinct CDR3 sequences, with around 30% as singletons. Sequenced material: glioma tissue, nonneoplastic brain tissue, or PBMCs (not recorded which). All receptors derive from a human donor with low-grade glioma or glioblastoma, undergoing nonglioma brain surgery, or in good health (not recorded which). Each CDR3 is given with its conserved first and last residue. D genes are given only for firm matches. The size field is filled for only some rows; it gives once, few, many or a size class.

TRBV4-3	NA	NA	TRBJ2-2	CASSPQLEATGELFF	TGCGCCAGCAGCCCACAGCTGGAGGCAACCGGGGAGCTGTTTTTT
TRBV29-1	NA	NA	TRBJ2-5	CSVEDLRGRKQETQYF	TGCAGCGTTGAAGATCTTCGTGGACGGAAACAAGAGACCCAGTACTTC
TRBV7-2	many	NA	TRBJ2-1	CASSLVPRGSEQFF	TGTGCCAGCAGCTTAGTGCCACGAGGTAGTGAGCAGTTCTTC
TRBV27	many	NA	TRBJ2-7	CASSLDGTGYEQYF	TGTGCCAGCAGTTTAGACGGGACTGGGTACGAGCAGTACTTC
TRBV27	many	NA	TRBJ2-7	CASSSGRDYEQYF	TGTGCCAGCAGCTCCGGACGGGACTACGAGCAGTACTTC
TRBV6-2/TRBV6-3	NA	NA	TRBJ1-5	CVSSYASGLDTYSNQPQHF	TGTGTAAGCAGTTACGCCTCGGGACTAGATACCTATAGCAATCAGCCCCAGCATTTT
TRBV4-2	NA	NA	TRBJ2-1	CASSLRAGAGGYNEQFF	TGTGCCAGCAGCCTGAGGGCCGGGGCAGGGGGGTACAATGAGCAGTTCTTC
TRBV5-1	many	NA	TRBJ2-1	CASSYGQSYNEQFF	TGCGCCAGCAGCTACGGACAGTCCTACAATGAGCAGTTCTTC
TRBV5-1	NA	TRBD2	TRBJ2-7	CASSLWTSGSTYEQYF	TGCGCCAGCAGCTTGTGGACTAGCGGGTCTACCTACGAGCAGTACTTC
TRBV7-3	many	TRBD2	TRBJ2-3	CASSPGLAGVTDTQYF	TGTGCCAGCAGCCCGGGACTAGCGGGGGTCACAGATACGCAGTATTTT
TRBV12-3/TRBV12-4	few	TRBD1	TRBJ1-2	CASRPGTANYGYTF	TGTGCCAGCAGGCCCGGGACAGCTAACTATGGCTACACCTTC
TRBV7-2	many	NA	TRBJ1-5	CASSPRTGNSNQPQHF	TGTGCCAGCAGCCCAAGGACGGGGAATAGCAATCAGCCCCAGCATTTT
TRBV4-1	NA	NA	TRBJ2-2	CASSHSNTGELLF	TGCGCCAGCAGCCACAGTAACACCGGGGAGCTGCTTTTT
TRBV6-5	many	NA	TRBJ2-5	CASSYSTSGETQYF	TGTGCCAGCAGTTACTCGACATCGGGGGAGACCCAGTACTTC
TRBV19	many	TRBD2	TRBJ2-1	CASSTPASGSYNEQFF	TGTGCCAGTAGTACCCCGGCTAGCGGGAGCTACAATGAGCAGTTCTTC
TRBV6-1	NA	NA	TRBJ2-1	CARGIADSYNEQFF	TGTGCCAGAGGAATAGCGGACTCCTACAATGAGCAGTTCTTC
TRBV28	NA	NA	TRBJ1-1	CASSGSNFWLIPDAEAFF	TGTGCCAGCAGTGGTTCAAATTTTTGGCTGATTCCCGACGCTGAAGCTTTCTTT
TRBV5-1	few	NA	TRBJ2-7	CASSLGTLGVDEQYF	TGCGCCAGCAGCTTAGGGACTTTGGGGGTCGACGAGCAGTACTTC
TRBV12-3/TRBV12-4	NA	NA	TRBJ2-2	CASTLLFTSNTGELFF	TGTGCCAGCACTTTATTGTTCACCTCGAACACCGGGGAGCTGTTTTTT
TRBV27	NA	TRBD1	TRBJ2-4	CASSHRDRGSDQYF	TGTGCCAGTAGTCACAGGGACAGGGGCTCCGATCAGTACTTC
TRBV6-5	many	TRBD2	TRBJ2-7	CASSYSASGTYEQYF	TGTGCCAGCAGTTACTCGGCTAGCGGGACCTACGAGCAGTACTTC
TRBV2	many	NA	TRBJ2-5	CASKGTPTPGETQYF	TGTGCCAGCAAAGGAACACCAACTCCAGGGGAGACCCAGTACTTC
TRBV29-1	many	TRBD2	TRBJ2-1	CSGAWGLADNEQFF	TGCAGCGGTGCCTGGGGACTAGCGGACAATGAGCAGTTCTTC
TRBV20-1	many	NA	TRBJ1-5	CSAGTAQGFSNQPQHF	TGCAGTGCCGGAACCGCGCAGGGGTTTAGCAATCAGCCCCAGCATTTT
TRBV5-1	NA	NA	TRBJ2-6	CASSLEGVAGANVLTF	TGCGCCAGCAGCTTGGAGGGGGTCGCCGGGGCCAACGTCCTGACTTTC
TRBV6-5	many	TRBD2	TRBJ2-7	CASSYREREIEQYF	TGTGCCAGCAGTTACAGAGAGCGGGAGATCGAGCAGTACTTC
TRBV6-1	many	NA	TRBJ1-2	CASSVGSGYTF	TGTGCCAGCAGTGTGGGCTCAGGCTACACCTTC
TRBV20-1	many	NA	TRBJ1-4	CSAREGIGATNEKLFF	TGCAGTGCTAGAGAGGGGATAGGAGCAACTAATGAAAAACTGTTTTTT
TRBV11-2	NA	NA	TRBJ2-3	CASSLDPSAGQTHTQYF	TGTGCCAGCAGCTTAGATCCGAGCGCGGGTCAGACACATACGCAGTATTTT
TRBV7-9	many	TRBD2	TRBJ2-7	CASSPRTSGAYEQYF	TGTGCCAGCAGCCCTCGGACTAGCGGAGCCTACGAGCAGTACTTC
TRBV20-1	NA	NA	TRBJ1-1	CSARGGGYTESFF	TGCAGTGCTAGAGGGGGGGGATATACTGAATCTTTCTTT
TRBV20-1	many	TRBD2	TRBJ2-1	CSALRLAGWYVGEQFF	TGCAGTGCTCTCCGACTAGCGGGATGGTATGTGGGTGAGCAGTTCTTC
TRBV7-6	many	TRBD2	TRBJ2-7	CASSRGTSGLYEQYF	TGTGCCAGCAGCCGTGGGACTAGCGGGCTTTACGAGCAGTACTTC